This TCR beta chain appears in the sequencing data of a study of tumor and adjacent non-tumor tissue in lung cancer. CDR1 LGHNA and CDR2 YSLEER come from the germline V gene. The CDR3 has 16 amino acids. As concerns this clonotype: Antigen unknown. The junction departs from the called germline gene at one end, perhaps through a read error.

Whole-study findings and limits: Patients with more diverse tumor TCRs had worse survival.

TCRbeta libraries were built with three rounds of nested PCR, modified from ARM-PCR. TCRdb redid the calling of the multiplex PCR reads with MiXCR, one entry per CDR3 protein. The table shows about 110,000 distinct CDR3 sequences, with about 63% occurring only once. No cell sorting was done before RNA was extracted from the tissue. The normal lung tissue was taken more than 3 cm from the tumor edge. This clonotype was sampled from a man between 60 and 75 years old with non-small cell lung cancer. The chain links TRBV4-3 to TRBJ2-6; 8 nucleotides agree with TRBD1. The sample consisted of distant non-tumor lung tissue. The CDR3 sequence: CDSSQGDRLEANVLTF. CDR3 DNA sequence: TGCGACAGCAGCCAAGGGGACAGGCTTGAGGCCAACGTCCTGACTTTC.